These T cell receptor beta chains were read from a single sample in a study of T-cell reconstitution after alpha-beta-depleted transplantation in children. TCRdb reprocessed the PCR reads via MiXCR and lists one record per CDR3 protein. The sample has 600,000 to 700,000 distinct CDR3 sequences, roughly 14% seen once; the top ten hold 0.65% to 0.9%. Here the sequenced sample was PBMCs, taken before TCRalphabeta/CD19-depleted stem cell transplant. Source of these receptors: a girl aged 2 to 10 with congenital amegakaryocytic thrombocytopenia, due to receive a stem cell transplant. CDR3s include the opening cysteine and the closing phenylalanine or tryptophan. Fields, in order: D gene, V gene, J gene, clone size, CDR3 protein, CDR3 DNA. The D gene is left open where the match is weak. Size values are once, few and many counts, or a class for expanded clones, and some rows have none.

>-|TRBV5-1|TRBJ2-1|-
CASSSTSLGGYNEQFF
TGCGCCAGCAGCTCCACTAGCTTGGGGGGCTACAATGAGCAGTTCTTC
>-|TRBV6-1|TRBJ1-5|many
CASSDVVGASNQPQHF
TGTGCCAGCAGTGATGTCGTAGGGGCTAGCAATCAGCCCCAGCATTTT
>-|TRBV20-1|TRBJ2-6|many
CSASPGSSSGANVLTF
TGCAGTGCTTCGCCGGGATCTAGCTCTGGGGCCAACGTCCTGACTTTC
>TRBD2|TRBV20-1|TRBJ2-1|many
CSATTGTSSFAEAFF
TGCAGTGCTACCACCGGGACTAGCAGCTTCGCGGAGGCGTTCTTC
>-|TRBV5-1|TRBJ2-5|many
CASSLPQGQETQYF
TGCGCCAGCAGCTTACCCCAGGGGCAAGAGACCCAGTACTTC
>-|TRBV2|TRBJ2-3|few
CASSDWGRIDTQYF
TGTGCCAGCAGTGATTGGGGGAGGATAGATACGCAGTATTTT
>-|TRBV7-2|TRBJ2-7|few
CASSLVRGGNYEQYF
TGTGCCAGCAGCTTAGTTCGCGGCGGGAACTACGAGCAGTACTTC
>-|TRBV20-1|TRBJ2-1|many
CSAPSISGNNEQFF
TGCAGTGCTCCCTCAATTTCGGGGAACAATGAGCAGTTCTTC
>-|TRBV5-1|TRBJ1-1|many
CASSLGERNTEAFF
TGCGCCAGCAGCTTAGGGGAAAGGAACACTGAAGCTTTCTTT
>TRBD2|TRBV10-3|TRBJ2-7|many
CAISETGLAGEYEQYF
TGTGCCATCAGTGAAACGGGACTAGCGGGAGAGTACGAGCAGTACTTC
>TRBD2|TRBV27|TRBJ2-5|-
CASSGLALETQYF
TGTGCCAGCAGTGGACTAGCGCTAGAGACCCAGTACTTC
>-|TRBV20-1|TRBJ2-3|many
CSATNDRSVFADTQYF
TGCAGTGCTACTAACGATAGGAGCGTTTTCGCAGATACGCAGTATTTT
>TRBD1|TRBV5-5|TRBJ2-1|-
CASSLGGQGPFEQFF
TGTGCCAGCAGCTTGGGTGGACAGGGGCCTTTTGAGCAGTTCTTC
>-|TRBV5-1|TRBJ2-2|many
CASSLGGNTGELFF
TGCGCCAGCAGCTTGGGGGGTAACACCGGGGAGCTGTTTTTT
>-|TRBV6-1|TRBJ1-4|many
CASTEAGGNEKLFF
TGTGCCAGCACTGAAGCCGGTGGTAATGAAAAACTGTTTTTT
>-|TRBV20-1|TRBJ1-5|many
CSATALEDQPQHF
TGCAGTGCTACTGCCTTGGAGGATCAGCCCCAGCATTTT
>TRBD1|TRBV5-1|TRBJ2-2|few
CASQRRTGETGELFF
TGCGCCAGTCAACGTCGGACAGGGGAAACCGGGGAGCTGTTTTTT
>-|TRBV20-1|TRBJ1-6|few
CSGSPGGGNSPLHF
TGCAGTGGCAGCCCAGGCGGAGGGAATTCACCCCTCCACTTT
>-|TRBV20-1|TRBJ2-3|many
CSAMPDQRDTQYF
TGCAGTGCCATGCCAGACCAAAGAGATACGCAGTATTTT
>-|TRBV7-2|TRBJ1-1|few
CASNRGGGEAFF
TGTGCCAGCAACCGAGGGGGAGGTGAAGCTTTCTTT
>TRBD1|TRBV10-3|TRBJ2-1|many
CAISESYLLGQGEDNEQFF
TGTGCCATCAGTGAGTCCTACCTTCTAGGACAGGGGGAGGACAATGAGCAGTTCTTC
>-|TRBV28|TRBJ1-2|many
CASSRWTGYTF
TGTGCCAGCAGTAGGTGGACGGGGTACACCTTC
>TRBD2|TRBV7-9|TRBJ2-7|-
CASSLSSGDKFYEQYF
TGTGCCAGCAGCTTATCTAGCGGGGATAAGTTCTACGAGCAGTACTTC
>-|TRBV7-9|TRBJ2-7|few
CASSLSGESYEQYF
TGTGCCAGCAGCCTATCGGGGGAATCCTACGAGCAGTACTTC
>TRBD1|TRBV5-1|TRBJ2-5|-
CASSEGAVETQYF
TGCGCCAGCAGCGAGGGGGCAGTTGAGACCCAGTACTTC
>-|TRBV29-1|TRBJ2-3|many
CSVEEGRDTQYF
TGCAGCGTTGAAGAGGGGAGAGATACGCAGTATTTT